The next 18 T cell receptor beta chains were all read from a single sample in a study of patients and donors after allogeneic stem cell transplantation. MiXCR was run by TCRdb on the RT-PCR reads, yielding one entry per CDR3 protein. The table shows about 960,000 distinct CDR3 sequences, with approximately 18% occurring only once. The sample taken for sequencing was blood, either unsorted or a sorted T cell fraction (not recorded which). These TCRs come from a human donor who was either an allogeneic HSCT recipient or a stem cell or donor lymphocyte infusion donor (not recorded which). It is not recorded whose cells these are; they may come from a transplant donor.

In this sample, this clonotype turned up a few times. The V gene is TRBV6-1, the J gene TRBJ2-5, with 10 positions matching TRBD2. V was clipped by 8 bases and J by 4 bases; unmatched bases: 7. The CDR3 has 14 amino acids. CDR1 and CDR2 from the germline V gene are MNHNS and SASEGT. The CDR3 coding sequence is TGTGCCAGCCGTCCTAGCGGGAGTTTAGAGACCCAGTACTTC. Translation: CASRPSGSLETQYF.

The chain uses TRBV27 and TRBJ1-1; 10 bases align to TRBD1. Germline V gene lookup returns CDR1 MNHEY and CDR2 SMNVEV (reference sequence). This CDR3 has 16 amino acids. V trimming: 4 bases; J trimming: 10 bases; junction bases outside the gene matches: 15. The CDR3 DNA sequence: TGTGCCAGCAGTTCCGGGGACAGGGGACAGCGAGAAGCAGCTTTCTTT. It translates to CASSSGDRGQREAAFF.

The V call is TRBV15, the J call TRBJ2-7; D not certain. V lost 0 bases to trimming and J lost 7 bases, with 7 bases between them. The CDR3 has 12 amino acids. Germline lookup yields CDR1 LNHNV and CDR2 YYDKDF (reference sequence). The CDR3 spells CATSREGSEQYF. The CDR3 DNA reads as TGTGCCACCAGCAGAGAGGGATCGGAGCAGTACTTC.

The J gene is TRBJ1-5, the V gene TRBV5-1; no clear D gene. The CDR3 extends over 15 amino acids. Germline-derived CDR1 and CDR2 are SGHRS and YFSETQ. Trimming removed 6 bases at V and 0 bases at J, with 13 bases between. As DNA, the CDR3 is TGCGCCAGCAAACTGACGGTCTATAGCAATCAGCCCCAGCATTTT. Translation: CASKLTVYSNQPQHF.

The chain uses TRBV19 and TRBJ1-1; D remains ambiguous. The CDR3 is made up of 16 amino acids. Germline CDR1 LNHDA, CDR2 SQIVND (reference sequence). V lost 3 bases to trimming and J lost 0 bases, with 14 bases between them. The CDR3 is CASSIPSAGMNTEAFF. The CDR3 nucleotides read TGTGCCAGTAGTATTCCTTCCGCAGGCATGAACACTGAAGCTTTCTTT.

This clonotype was seen a few times. V usage is TRBV12-3 or TRBV12-4 and J usage is TRBJ2-7; 7 positions match TRBD2. The V gene end was trimmed by 4 bases and the J gene end by 3 bases; junction bases not matched to a gene: 15. This CDR3 comprises 17 residues. Here the CDR3 reads CASSSRRGLVQSYEQYF. CDR3 DNA: TGTGCCAGCAGTTCACGCCGCGGACTAGTACAAAGCTACGAGCAGTACTTC.

The rearrangement links TRBV19 to TRBJ1-5, with 7 bases aligning to TRBD1. J gave up 4 bases and V 3 bases, and 12 bases lay outside the gene matches. Germline V gives CDR1 LNHDA, CDR2 SQIVND (reference sequence). The CDR3 is made up of 17 amino acids. The CDR3 protein is CASSIIGGTAQNQPQHF. The CDR3 DNA follows: TGTGCCAGTAGTATCATCGGCGGGACAGCCCAGAATCAGCCCCAGCATTTT.

This clonotype came up a few times. This chain connects TRBV9 to TRBJ2-2; the match to TRBD2 covers 12 bases. The CDR3 extends over 18 amino acids. Germline trimming cut 1 base from V and 5 bases from J; bases unmatched to any gene: 9. In germline, CDR1 is SGDLS, CDR2 YYNGEE. CDR3 nucleotides: TGTGCCAGCAGCGTATCAGCTAGCGGGAGGGCCGATACCGGGGAGCTGTTTTTT. It codes for CASSVSASGRADTGELFF.

This clonotype has only a few counts. This chain connects TRBV15 to TRBJ2-2, with D tentatively TRBD2 (6 bases). The germline gives CDR1 LNHNV, CDR2 YYDKDF (reference sequence). This CDR3 has 16 amino acids. The germline V and J ends were trimmed by 5 bases and 6 bases, with 19 bases remaining between them. CDR3: CATSPQSGGKAGELFF. CDR3 nucleotides: TGTGCCACCAGCCCCCAAAGTGGAGGGAAGGCCGGGGAGCTGTTTTTT.

The chain couples TRBV9 to TRBJ2-7, with D maybe TRBD2 (5 bases). The CDR3 extends over 14 amino acids. CDR1 and CDR2 (germline): SGDLS, YYNGEE. V lost 4 bases to trimming and J lost 3 bases, with 14 bases between them. The CDR3 spells CASSITGGYYEQYF. CDR3 DNA sequence: TGTGCCAGCAGCATAACCGGCGGGTACTACGAGCAGTACTTC.

This clonotype was detected a few times. This chain joins TRBV28 and TRBJ1-5, with D unresolved. Germline V gives CDR1 MDHEN, CDR2 SYDVKM. This CDR3 is 13 amino acids long. The V gene lost 2 bases and the J gene lost 6 bases, with 8 bases spanning the gap. The CDR3 is CASSLIKVQPQHF. CDR3 nucleotide sequence: TGTGCCAGCAGTTTAATTAAGGTTCAGCCCCAGCATTTT.

This chain links TRBV20-1 with TRBJ1-2, with D tentatively TRBD1 (6 bases). The CDR3 loop spans 11 amino acids. Deletions cut 4 bases from V and 5 bases from J, with 8 bases between. Germline V lookup: CDR1 DFQATT, CDR2 SNEGSKA (reference sequence). The CDR3 here is CSAIGQYGYTF. The CDR3 DNA follows: TGCAGTGCTATAGGACAGTATGGCTACACCTTC.

This clonotype was recorded a few times. The J gene is TRBJ2-3, the V gene TRBV20-1, with TRBD2 matching 8 bases. CDR3 length equals 12 residues. With 5 bases clipped from V and 4 bases from J, the junction kept 2 bases outside the gene matches. CDR1 is DFQATT, CDR2 SNEGSKA, per germline (reference sequence). CDR3 DNA: TGCAGTGCTTGGACTAGCCCAGATACGCAGTATTTT. This encodes CSAWTSPDTQYF.

The rearrangement uses TRBV4-2 and TRBJ2-5; possibly TRBD1 for D (6 bases). The germline gives CDR1 LGHNA, CDR2 YNFKEQ. Deletions cut 3 bases from V and 2 bases from J, with 13 bases between. The CDR3 is made up of 15 amino acids. CDR3 sequence (DNA): TGTGCCAGCAGCCATCTTAGGACAGCGCAAGAGACCCAGTACTTC. Residues: CASSHLRTAQETQYF.

This clonotype was recorded a few times. The rearrangement links TRBV5-6 to TRBJ2-7, with 7 nucleotides matching TRBD1. Germline lookup yields CDR1 SGHDT and CDR2 YYEEEE. V was pared by 6 bases and J by 2 bases, with 8 bases of the junction left unmatched. The CDR3 runs 14 residues. CDR3 sequence (DNA): TGTGCCAGCAACAAACTCGGGACAGCCTACGAGCAGTACTTC. Its protein is CASNKLGTAYEQYF. The whole variable domain, remainder taken from reference TRBV5-6 and TRBJ2-7, is DAGVTQSPTHLIKTRGQQVTLRCSPKSGHDTVSWYQQALGQGPQFIFQYYEEEERQRGNFPDRFSGHQFPNYSSELNVNALLLGDSALYLCASNKLGTAYEQYFGPGTRLTVT.

The V gene is TRBV5-6, the J gene TRBJ2-2, with D hard to call. Germline-derived CDR1 and CDR2 are SGHDT and YYEEEE. Trimming removed 2 bases at V and 3 bases at J, with 14 bases between. The CDR3 runs to 16 residues. The CDR3 loop is CASSFIRVADTGELFF. CDR3 coding DNA: TGTGCCAGCAGCTTCATTAGGGTTGCGGACACCGGGGAGCTGTTTTTT.

The rearrangement uses TRBV6-5 and TRBJ1-2, with D maybe TRBD1 (5 bases). The V and J ends lost 6 bases and 4 bases respectively, with 18 bases between them. The CDR3 has 15 amino acids. Germline assignment: CDR1 MNHEY and CDR2 SVGAGI. The CDR3 DNA follows: TGTGCCAGCAGCTACGAACGCAGGGAGGTCTATGGCTACACCTTC. Residues: CASSYERREVYGYTF.

The V and J genes are TRBV20-1 and TRBJ1-5; no reliable D call. Germline loops: CDR1 DFQATT, CDR2 SNEGSKA (reference sequence). This CDR3 is built from 14 residues. Deletions cut 1 base from V and 9 bases from J, with 16 bases between. CDR3 in DNA: TGCAGTGCTAGAGGTAGATTGTCCGGTCGGCCCCAGCATTTT. Protein: CSARGRLSGRPQHF.